The 23 T cell receptor beta chains given below trace back to one sample, sequenced in a study of blood T cell repertoires in COVID-19. The table came from immunoSEQ multiplex PCR; TCRdb's copy has only in-frame clones and leaves some out. The top ten hold around 9.9% of the sample, which has under 200,000 clones, roughly nine tenths seen once. The sample comprised peripheral blood. These receptors were taken from a woman between 55 and 75 years old with COVID-19, enrolled during active disease.

This chain links TRBV7-2 with TRBJ2-7, with TRBD2 identical over 9 bases. CDR3 length: 14 residues. The trim removed 6 bases at V and 1 base at J, leaving 4 bases unmatched. Germline V gene sequence: CDR1 SGHTA, CDR2 FQGNSA. CDR3 DNA sequence: TGTGCCAGCAGTTACACTAGCGGGTCCTACGAGCAGTACTTC. Translation: CASSYTSGSYEQYF.

V usage is TRBV9 and J usage is TRBJ2-7; 9 nucleotides agree with TRBD1. This CDR3 region has 13 residues. V shed 2 bases and J 9 bases; nucleotides not matched to a gene: 6. The germline V gene has CDR1 SGDLS and CDR2 YYNGEE. Here the CDR3 reads CASSVGQGEGQYF. The CDR3 nucleotides are TGTGCCAGCAGCGTGGGACAGGGCGAGGGGCAGTACTTC. Variable domain in full (rest from reference TRBV9 and TRBJ2-7): DSGVTQTPKHLITATGQRVTLRCSPRSGDLSVYWYQQSLDQGLQFLIQYYNGEERAKGNILERFSAQQFPDLHSELNLSSLELGDSALYFCASSVGQGEGQYFGPGTRLTVT.

V and J are TRBV7-9 and TRBJ1-6; possible D gene TRBD1, 5 bases. Trimming stripped 1 base from V and 2 bases from J, with 6 bases between. CDR1 SEHNR and CDR2 FQNEAQ come from the germline V gene (reference sequence). The CDR3 is 15 residues long. The CDR3 loop reads CASSLEGTYNSPLHF. The CDR3 bases are TGTGCCAGCAGCTTAGAGGGGACCTATAATTCACCCCTCCACTTT.

CDR3: CASSRDRGPYGYTF. The CDR3 DNA follows: TGTGCCAGCAGTCGGGACAGGGGGCCCTATGGCTACACCTTC. This chain links TRBV6-5 with TRBJ1-2; 12 nucleotides line up with TRBD1. The germline CDR1 and CDR2 sequences are MNHEY and SVGAGI. The CDR3 loop spans 14 amino acids. With V trimmed by 5 bases and J by 4 bases, 2 bases remained unmatched.

The chain employs TRBV19 and TRBJ1-5; possibly TRBD1 for D (5 bases). V was shortened by 2 bases and J by 9 bases, with 14 bases between the two germline ends. CDR3 length: 14 residues. Germline CDR1 and CDR2: LNHDA and SQIVND (reference sequence). DNA of the CDR3: TGTGCCAGTAGTATACAGGGCCCGGAATGGCCCCAGCATTTT. Protein sequence: CASSIQGPEWPQHF.

The V and J genes are TRBV3-1 (or the pseudogene TRBV3-2) and TRBJ2-7, with 7 bases fitting TRBD2. After removal of 4 bases from V and 2 bases from J, the junction contained 2 bases not matched to a gene. There are 13 residues in the CDR3. Germline V gives CDR1 LGHDT, CDR2 YNNKEL (reference sequence). The CDR3, as DNA: TGTGCCAGCAGCCCTAGCGGACCCTACGAGCAGTACTTC. It is translated as CASSPSGPYEQYF.

CDR3 sequence reads: CAWSVRRGLASYEQYF. CDR3 in DNA: TGTGCCTGGAGTGTCCGAAGGGGACTAGCGTCCTACGAGCAGTACTTC. The J gene is TRBJ2-7, the V gene TRBV30; 10 positions match TRBD2. The CDR3 is 16 amino acids. Germline CDR1 and CDR2: GTSNPN and SVGIG (reference sequence). The ends lost 0 bases at V and 1 base at J; junction bases unmatched: 6.

This chain links TRBV28 with TRBJ2-3; 12 bases match TRBD2. Germline CDR1 MDHEN, CDR2 SYDVKM. J lost 6 bases, V lost 5 bases, and 15 bases had no gene match. CDR3 length: 18 residues. CDR3: CASSLTSGSPEEVDTQYF. As DNA, the CDR3 is TGTGCCAGCAGTCTGACTAGCGGGAGCCCCGAAGAAGTGGATACGCAGTATTTT. The variable domain in full, with the rest retrieved from reference TRBV28 and TRBJ2-3, is DVKVTQSSRYLVKRTGEKVFLECVQDMDHENMFWYRQDPGLGLRLIYFSYDVKMKEKGDIPEGYSVSREKKERFSLILESASTNQTSMYLCASSLTSGSPEEVDTQYFGPGTRLTVL.

J is TRBJ1-1 and V is TRBV13, with 9 bases lining up with TRBD1. The V gene end was trimmed by 4 bases and the J gene end by 6 bases; junction bases not matched to a gene: 6. This CDR3 spans 14 amino acids. The germline V gene has CDR1 PRHDT and CDR2 FYEKMQ (reference sequence). The CDR3 nucleotides read TGTGCCAGCAGCTCTAAACAGGGGGCCGCTGAAGCTTTCTTT. Translation gives CASSSKQGAAEAFF.

This chain links TRBV27 with TRBJ2-5, with 12 bases that match TRBD2. Germline trimming cut 8 bases from V and 5 bases from J; bases unmatched to any gene: 9. The CDR3 covers 15 residues. Germline V lookup: CDR1 MNHEY, CDR2 SMNVEV (reference sequence). The CDR3 DNA reads TGTGCCAGCCGATCGACTAGCGGGAGTTGGGAGACCCAGTACTTC. Its protein product is CASRSTSGSWETQYF.

The table lists this clone with a count of one. The chain recombines TRBV6-6 with TRBJ2-7; D may be TRBD1 (6 bases). V was shortened by 5 bases and J by 3 bases, with 23 bases between the two germline ends. The CDR3 loop spans 17 amino acids. Looked up from germline, CDR1 is MNHNY and CDR2 is SVGAGI (reference sequence). The CDR3 nucleotides are TGTGCCAGCAGTCTTCGGACAGATCTCCTGAGCTTCTACGAGCAGTACTTC. Encoded protein: CASSLRTDLLSFYEQYF.

V and J are TRBV5-4 and TRBJ2-1; 12 bases match TRBD2. Germline loops: CDR1 SGHNT, CDR2 YYREEE (reference sequence). CDR3 size: 15 residues. V trimming: 4 bases; J trimming: 6 bases; junction bases outside the gene matches: 5. The CDR3 DNA sequence: TGTGCCAGCAGCGTGAAGACTAGCGGGGGCAATGAGCAGTTCTTC. Translation gives CASSVKTSGGNEQFF.

The chain employs TRBV9 and TRBJ1-3; 9 bases line up with TRBD1. From germline, CDR1 is SGDLS and CDR2 YYNGEE. This CDR3 is built from 17 residues. J lost 2 bases, V lost 0 bases, and 6 bases had no gene match. Written as DNA, the CDR3 is TGTGCCAGCAGCGTAGGAGGGACAGGGAAAACTGGAAACACCATATATTTT. It encodes CASSVGGTGKTGNTIYF.

The chain has TRBV11-2 and TRBJ2-1; 7 bases match TRBD2. J lost 4 bases, V lost 4 bases, and 10 bases had no gene match. CDR3 length equals 16 residues. The V gene's germline CDR1 is SGHAT and CDR2 FQNNGV. This chain's CDR3 is CASSSLILALYNEQFF. In DNA, the CDR3 is TGTGCCAGCAGCTCCCTAATACTAGCGCTTTACAATGAGCAGTTCTTC. The variable domain in full, with the rest retrieved from reference TRBV11-2 and TRBJ2-1, is EAGVAQSPRYKIIEKRQSVAFWCNPISGHATLYWYQQILGQGPKLLIQFQNNGVVDDSQLPKDRFSAERLKGVDSTLKIQPAKLEDSAVYLCASSSLILALYNEQFFGPGTRLTVL.

This clone has more than one count but fewer than ten. This chain joins TRBV19 and TRBJ1-1; 9 bases agree with TRBD1. The CDR3 spans 15 residues. J gave up 1 base and V 7 bases, and 7 bases lay outside the gene matches. CDR1 and CDR2 (germline): LNHDA, SQIVND (reference sequence). DNA for the CDR3: TGTGCCAGTACCCCACAGGGGGCACCGAACACTGAAGCTTTCTTT. Translating gives CASTPQGAPNTEAFF.

This rearrangement joins TRBV24-1 to TRBJ2-5, with 8 bases that match TRBD1. Per germline, CDR1 KGHDR and CDR2 SFDVKD. This CDR3 comprises 16 residues. Germline trimming cut 1 base from V and 1 base from J; bases unmatched to any gene: 4. The CDR3 spells CATSDFQTGAQETQYF. The DNA for the CDR3 is TGTGCCACCAGTGATTTCCAGACAGGGGCCCAAGAGACCCAGTACTTC.

The chain couples TRBV11-3 to TRBJ1-1; TRBD1 matches 10 bases. This CDR3 has 15 residues. V lost 2 bases to trimming and J lost 6 bases; unmatched junction nucleotides: 6. Germline CDR1 is SGHNT and CDR2 is YENEEA. As DNA, the CDR3 is TGTGCCAGCAGCTTAAAGGGACAGGGGTGGGCTGAAGCTTTCTTT. This encodes CASSLKGQGWAEAFF.

The CDR3 DNA reads as TGTGCCAGCTCACCACTCAGCAGGGCGGAGACCCAGTACTTC. This translates into CASSPLSRAETQYF. J is TRBJ2-5 and V is TRBV18, with D possibly TRBD1 on 5 matching bases. With 1 base removed from V and 5 bases from J, the gap between germline ends came to 11 bases. The germline V gene encodes CDR1 KGHSH and CDR2 LQKENI. The CDR3 is made up of 14 amino acids. Looking up the rest from reference TRBV18 and TRBJ2-5 gives the full variable domain: NAGVMQNPRHLVRRRGQEARLRCSPMKGHSHVYWYRQLPEEGLKFMVYLQKENIIDESGMPKERFSAEFPKEGPSILRIQQVVRGDSAAYFCASSPLSRAETQYFGPGTRLLVL.

The rearrangement uses TRBV6-5 and TRBJ2-3, with D tentatively TRBD1 (6 bases). Germline lookup yields CDR1 MNHEY and CDR2 SVGAGI. The CDR3 runs 12 residues. V was trimmed by 6 bases and J by 3 bases, leaving 7 bases between them. This CDR3 is CASSGQTDTQYF. Here the CDR3 DNA reads TGTGCCAGCAGCGGACAGACAGATACGCAGTATTTT.

The chain couples TRBV24-1 to TRBJ1-5, with 10 bases that match TRBD1. Germline trimming cut 6 bases from V and 4 bases from J; bases unmatched to any gene: 2. There are 14 residues in the CDR3. The germline gives CDR1 KGHDR, CDR2 SFDVKD. Here the CDR3 reads CATSRGQGNQPQHF. Here the CDR3 DNA reads TGTGCCACCAGTCGGGGACAGGGGAATCAGCCCCAGCATTTT.

The chain uses TRBV27 and TRBJ2-7, with a possible D match to TRBD1 (5 bases). Germline CDR1 and CDR2: MNHEY and SMNVEV (reference sequence). This CDR3 is 15 amino acids long. The germline V and J ends were trimmed by 6 bases and 3 bases, with 18 bases remaining between them. CDR3 nucleotide sequence: TGTGCCAGCAGAAAGGGGATGGGCTCAGACTACGAGCAGTACTTC. It translates to CASRKGMGSDYEQYF.

This clone has a single count. The chain uses TRBV7-9 and TRBJ1-4, with TRBD1 matching 8 bases. The CDR3 length is 15 residues. V shed 5 bases and J 10 bases; nucleotides not matched to a gene: 12. The germline V gene encodes CDR1 SEHNR and CDR2 FQNEAQ (reference sequence). The CDR3 reads CASSPSTGAMVKLFF. CDR3 DNA: TGTGCCAGCAGCCCTTCGACAGGGGCTATGGTAAAACTGTTTTTT.

J is TRBJ1-5 and V is TRBV2, with D maybe TRBD1 (6 bases). Trimming shortened V by 8 bases and J by 3 bases, and 11 bases separated the two germline ends. The CDR3 runs 13 residues. The germline CDR1 and CDR2 sequences are SNHLY and FYNNEI. This CDR3 is CASSDRPNQPQHF. The CDR3, as DNA: TGTGCCAGCTCAGACAGGCCCAATCAGCCCCAGCATTTT.